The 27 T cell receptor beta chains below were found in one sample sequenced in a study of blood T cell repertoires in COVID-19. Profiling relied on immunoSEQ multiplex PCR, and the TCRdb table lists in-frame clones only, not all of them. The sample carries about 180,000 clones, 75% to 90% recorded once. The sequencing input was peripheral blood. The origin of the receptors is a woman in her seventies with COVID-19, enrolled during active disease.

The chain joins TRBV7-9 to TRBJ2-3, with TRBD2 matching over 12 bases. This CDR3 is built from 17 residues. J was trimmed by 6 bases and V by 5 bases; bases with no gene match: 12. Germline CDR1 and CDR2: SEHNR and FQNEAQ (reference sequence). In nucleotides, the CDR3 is TGTGCCAGCAGCCTTACCCGACTAGCGGGAGTTGTGGATACGCAGTATTTT. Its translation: CASSLTRLAGVVDTQYF.

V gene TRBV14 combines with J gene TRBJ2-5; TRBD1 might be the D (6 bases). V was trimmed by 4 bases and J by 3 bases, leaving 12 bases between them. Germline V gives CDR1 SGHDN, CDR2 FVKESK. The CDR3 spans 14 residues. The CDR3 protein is CASSRDRMEETQYF. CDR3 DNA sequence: TGTGCCAGCAGCCGCGACAGGATGGAAGAGACCCAGTACTTC.

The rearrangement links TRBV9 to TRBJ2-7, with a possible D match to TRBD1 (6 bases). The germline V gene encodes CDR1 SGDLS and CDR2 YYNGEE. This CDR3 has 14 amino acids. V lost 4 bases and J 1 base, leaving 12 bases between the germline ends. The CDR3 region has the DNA TGTGCCAGCAGCACTATGGACAGTTCCTACGAGCAGTACTTC. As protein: CASSTMDSSYEQYF. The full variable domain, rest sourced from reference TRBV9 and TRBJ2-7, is DSGVTQTPKHLITATGQRVTLRCSPRSGDLSVYWYQQSLDQGLQFLIQYYNGEERAKGNILERFSAQQFPDLHSELNLSSLELGDSALYFCASSTMDSSYEQYFGPGTRLTVT.

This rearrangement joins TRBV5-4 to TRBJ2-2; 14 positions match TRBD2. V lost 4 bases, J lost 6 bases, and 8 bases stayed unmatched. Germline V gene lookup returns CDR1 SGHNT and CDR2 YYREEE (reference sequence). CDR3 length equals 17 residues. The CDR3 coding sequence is TGTGCCAGCAGCCAAAAGGGACTAGCGGGAGTACCCGGGGAGCTGTTTTTT. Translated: CASSQKGLAGVPGELFF.

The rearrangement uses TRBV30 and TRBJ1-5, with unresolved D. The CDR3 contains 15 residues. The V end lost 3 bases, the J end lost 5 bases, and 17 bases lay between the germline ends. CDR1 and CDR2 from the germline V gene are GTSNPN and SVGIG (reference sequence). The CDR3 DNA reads TGTGCCTGGAGCTCCTCGGGAGCCGGCTATCAGCCCCAGCATTTT. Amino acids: CAWSSSGAGYQPQHF.

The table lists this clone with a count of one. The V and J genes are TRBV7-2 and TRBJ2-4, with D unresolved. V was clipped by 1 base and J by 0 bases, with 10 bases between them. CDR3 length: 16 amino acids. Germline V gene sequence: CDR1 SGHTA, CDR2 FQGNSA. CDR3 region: CASSLGATVAKNIQYF. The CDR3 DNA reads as TGTGCCAGCAGCTTAGGGGCGACCGTAGCCAAAAACATTCAGTACTTC.

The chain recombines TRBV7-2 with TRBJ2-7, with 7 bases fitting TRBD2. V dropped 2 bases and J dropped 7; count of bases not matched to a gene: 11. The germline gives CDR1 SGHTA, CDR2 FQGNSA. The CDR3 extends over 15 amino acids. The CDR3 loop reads CASSLIAGVGGEQYF. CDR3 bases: TGTGCCAGCAGCTTAATTGCGGGAGTCGGGGGGGAGCAGTACTTC.

The CDR3 protein is CASSRTGGTEAFF. CDR3 nucleotide sequence: TGTGCCAGCAGCCGGACAGGGGGCACTGAAGCTTTCTTT. V gene TRBV6-2 or TRBV6-3 combines with J gene TRBJ1-1, with 10 bases identical to TRBD1. The germline CDR1 and CDR2 sequences are MNHEY and SVGEGT. This CDR3 region has 13 residues. V lost 6 bases to trimming and J lost 4 bases; unmatched junction nucleotides: 2.

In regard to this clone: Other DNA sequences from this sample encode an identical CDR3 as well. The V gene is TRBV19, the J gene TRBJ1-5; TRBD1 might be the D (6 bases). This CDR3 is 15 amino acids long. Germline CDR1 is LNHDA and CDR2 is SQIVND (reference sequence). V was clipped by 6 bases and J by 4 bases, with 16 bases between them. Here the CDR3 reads CASSTPGRGNQPQHF. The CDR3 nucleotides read TGTGCCAGTAGCACCCCGGGGAGGGGGAATCAGCCCCAGCATTTT.

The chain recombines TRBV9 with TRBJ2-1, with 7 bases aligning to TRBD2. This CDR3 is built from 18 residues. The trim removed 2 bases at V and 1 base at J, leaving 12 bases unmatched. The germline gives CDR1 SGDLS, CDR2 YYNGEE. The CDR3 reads CASSVHAGVVVSYNEQFF. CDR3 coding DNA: TGTGCCAGCAGCGTTCACGCGGGAGTCGTGGTTTCCTACAATGAGCAGTTCTTC.

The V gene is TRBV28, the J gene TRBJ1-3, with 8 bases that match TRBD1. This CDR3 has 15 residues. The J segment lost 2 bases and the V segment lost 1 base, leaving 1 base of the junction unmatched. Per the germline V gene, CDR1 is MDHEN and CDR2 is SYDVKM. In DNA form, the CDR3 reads TGTGCCAGCAGTTTATCAGGGGGCACTGGAAACACCATATATTTT. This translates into CASSLSGGTGNTIYF. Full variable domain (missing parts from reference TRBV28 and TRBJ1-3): DVKVTQSSRYLVKRTGEKVFLECVQDMDHENMFWYRQDPGLGLRLIYFSYDVKMKEKGDIPEGYSVSREKKERFSLILESASTNQTSMYLCASSLSGGTGNTIYFGEGSWLTVV.

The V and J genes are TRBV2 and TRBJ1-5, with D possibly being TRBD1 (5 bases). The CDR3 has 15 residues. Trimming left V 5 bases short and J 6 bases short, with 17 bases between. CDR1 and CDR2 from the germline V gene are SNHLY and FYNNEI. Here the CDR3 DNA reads TGTGCCAGCAGTTCCAACGCCCGGGACTCTCAGCCCCAGCATTTT. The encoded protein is CASSSNARDSQPQHF. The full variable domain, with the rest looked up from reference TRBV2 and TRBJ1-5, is EPEVTQTPSHQVTQMGQEVILRCVPISNHLYFYWYRQILGQKVEFLVSFYNNEISEKSEIFDDQFSVERPDGSNFTLKIRSTKLEDSAMYFCASSSNARDSQPQHFGDGTRLSIL.

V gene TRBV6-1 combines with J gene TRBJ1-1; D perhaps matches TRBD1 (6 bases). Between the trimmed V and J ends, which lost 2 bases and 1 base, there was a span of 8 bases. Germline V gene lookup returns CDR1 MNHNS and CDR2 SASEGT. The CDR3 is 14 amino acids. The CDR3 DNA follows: TGTGCCAGCAGTGAACTCAGGGGGAACACTGAAGCTTTCTTT. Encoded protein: CASSELRGNTEAFF.

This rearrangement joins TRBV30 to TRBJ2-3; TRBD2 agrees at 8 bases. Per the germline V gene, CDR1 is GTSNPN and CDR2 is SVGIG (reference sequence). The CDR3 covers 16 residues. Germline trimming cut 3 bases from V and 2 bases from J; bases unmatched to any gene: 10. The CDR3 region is CAWRPFGLADTDTQYF. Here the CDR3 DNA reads TGTGCCTGGAGACCTTTTGGACTAGCAGACACAGATACGCAGTATTTT.

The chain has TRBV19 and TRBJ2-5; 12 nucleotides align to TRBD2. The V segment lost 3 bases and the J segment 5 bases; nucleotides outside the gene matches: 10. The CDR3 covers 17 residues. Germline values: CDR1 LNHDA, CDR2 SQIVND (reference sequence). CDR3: CASSMGGTSGPRETQYF. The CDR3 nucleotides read TGTGCCAGTAGTATGGGAGGGACTAGCGGGCCGAGGGAGACCCAGTACTTC.

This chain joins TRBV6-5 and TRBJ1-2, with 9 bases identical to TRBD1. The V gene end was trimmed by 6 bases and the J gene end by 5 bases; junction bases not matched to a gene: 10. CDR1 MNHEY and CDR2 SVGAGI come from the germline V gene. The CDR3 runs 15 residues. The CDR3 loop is CASRDGTGRGYGYTF. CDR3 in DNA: TGTGCCAGCAGGGACGGGACAGGGCGAGGATATGGCTACACCTTC.

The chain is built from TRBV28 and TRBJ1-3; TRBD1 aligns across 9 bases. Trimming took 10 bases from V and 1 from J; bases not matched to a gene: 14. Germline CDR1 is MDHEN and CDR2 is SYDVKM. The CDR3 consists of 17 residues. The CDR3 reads CAISSRGQGPSGNTIYF. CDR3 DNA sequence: TGTGCCATCTCGAGTCGTGGACAGGGGCCGTCTGGAAACACCATATATTTT.

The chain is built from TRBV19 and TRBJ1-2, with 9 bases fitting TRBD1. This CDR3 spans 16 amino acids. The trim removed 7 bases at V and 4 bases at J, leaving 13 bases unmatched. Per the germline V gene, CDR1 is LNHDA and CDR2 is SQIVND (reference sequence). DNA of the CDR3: TGTGCCAGTACCCCCTTAGATGGACAGGGGATCTATGGCTACACCTTC. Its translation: CASTPLDGQGIYGYTF.

CDR3 sequence reads: CASSTRQGYTEAFF. The CDR3 DNA reads TGTGCCAGCAGCACCAGACAGGGCTACACTGAAGCTTTCTTT. The rearrangement uses TRBV7-2 and TRBJ1-1; 7 bases line up with TRBD1. This CDR3 spans 14 amino acids. With 5 bases clipped from V and 3 bases from J, the junction kept 6 bases outside the gene matches. Germline assignment: CDR1 SGHTA and CDR2 FQGNSA.

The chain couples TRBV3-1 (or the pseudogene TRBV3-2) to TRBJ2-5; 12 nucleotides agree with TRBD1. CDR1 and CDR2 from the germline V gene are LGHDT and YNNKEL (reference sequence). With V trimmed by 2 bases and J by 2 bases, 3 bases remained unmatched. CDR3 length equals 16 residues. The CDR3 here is CASSQRDRGRQETQYF. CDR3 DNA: TGTGCCAGCAGCCAAAGGGACAGGGGGCGGCAAGAGACCCAGTACTTC.

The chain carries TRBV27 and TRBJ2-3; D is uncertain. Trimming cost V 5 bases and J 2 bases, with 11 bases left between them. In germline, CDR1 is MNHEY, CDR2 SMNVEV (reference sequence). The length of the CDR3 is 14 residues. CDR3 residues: CASSLRQLTDTQYF. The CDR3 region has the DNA TGTGCCAGCAGTCTTAGACAACTCACAGATACGCAGTATTTT.

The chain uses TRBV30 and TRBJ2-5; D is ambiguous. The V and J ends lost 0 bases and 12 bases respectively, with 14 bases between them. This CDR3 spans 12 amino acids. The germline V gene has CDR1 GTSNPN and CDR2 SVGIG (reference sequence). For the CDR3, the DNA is TGTGCCTGGAGTGTACAGCTACCCCTGGAGTACTTC. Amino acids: CAWSVQLPLEYF.

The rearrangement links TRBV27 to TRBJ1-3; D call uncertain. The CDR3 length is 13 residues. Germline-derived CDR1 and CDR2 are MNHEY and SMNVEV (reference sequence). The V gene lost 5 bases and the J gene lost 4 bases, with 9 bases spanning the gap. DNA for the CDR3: TGTGCCAGCAGTCTCTACCCCGGAAACACCATATATTTT. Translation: CASSLYPGNTIYF.

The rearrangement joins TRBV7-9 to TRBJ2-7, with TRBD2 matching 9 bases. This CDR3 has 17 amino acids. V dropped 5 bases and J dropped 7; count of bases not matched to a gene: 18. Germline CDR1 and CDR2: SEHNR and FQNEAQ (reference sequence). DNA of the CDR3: TGTGCCAGCAGCCGGGGTGGGTTGCGGGAGGGCCTTCGGGAGCAGTACTTC. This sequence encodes CASSRGGLREGLREQYF.

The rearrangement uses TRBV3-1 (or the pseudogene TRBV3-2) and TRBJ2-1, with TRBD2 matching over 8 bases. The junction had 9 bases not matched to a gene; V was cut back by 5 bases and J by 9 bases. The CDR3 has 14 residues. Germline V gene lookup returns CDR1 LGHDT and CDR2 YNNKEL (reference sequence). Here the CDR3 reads CASSYGTSGSEQFF. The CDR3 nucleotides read TGTGCCAGCAGCTACGGGACTAGTGGATCTGAGCAGTTCTTC.

The CDR3 region is CASSHRDSNSPLHF. The DNA for the CDR3 is TGTGCCAGTAGCCACCGGGACAGCAATTCACCCCTCCACTTT. This chain joins TRBV19 and TRBJ1-6; 7 nucleotides line up with TRBD1. Unmatched junction bases numbered 6, after V lost 6 bases and J lost 7 bases. This CDR3 has 14 residues. Germline V CDR1 and CDR2: LNHDA, SQIVND (reference sequence).

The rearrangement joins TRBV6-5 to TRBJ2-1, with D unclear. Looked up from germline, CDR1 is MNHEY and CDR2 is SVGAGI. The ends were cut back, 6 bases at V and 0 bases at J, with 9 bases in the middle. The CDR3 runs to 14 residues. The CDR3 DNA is TGTGCCAGCAGCGTCCTAGGCTCCTACAATGAGCAGTTCTTC. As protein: CASSVLGSYNEQFF.